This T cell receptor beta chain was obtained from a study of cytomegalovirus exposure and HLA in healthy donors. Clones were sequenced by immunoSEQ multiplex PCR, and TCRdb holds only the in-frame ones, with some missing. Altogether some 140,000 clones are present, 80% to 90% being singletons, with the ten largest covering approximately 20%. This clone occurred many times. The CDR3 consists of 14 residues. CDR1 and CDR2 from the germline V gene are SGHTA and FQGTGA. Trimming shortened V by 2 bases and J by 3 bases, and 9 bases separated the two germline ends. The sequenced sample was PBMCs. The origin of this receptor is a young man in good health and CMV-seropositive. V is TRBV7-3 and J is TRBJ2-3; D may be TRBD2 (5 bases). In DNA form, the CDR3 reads TGTGCCAGCAGCTTACAGGTAGCGACAGATACGCAGTATTTT. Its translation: CASSLQVATDTQYF.